This T cell receptor beta chain is from a study of cytomegalovirus exposure and HLA in healthy donors. Notes on the study in general: A later analysis showed HLA-associated TCR beta chains outstripping equally common others in clonal expansion.

PCR was performed using 60 Vbeta and 13 Jbeta primers. Profiled with immunoSEQ multiplex PCR; TCRdb holds only in-frame clones, not every one. The sample lists 180,000 or so clones, more than 80% seen once, with approximately 0.78% in the top ten. This clone has more than one count but fewer than ten. The antigen remains undetermined. With 5 bases removed from V and 9 bases from J, the gap between germline ends came to 20 bases. CDR1 is MNHEY and CDR2 is SMNVEV in the germline V gene (reference sequence). The CDR3 runs 15 residues. The chain couples TRBV27 to TRBJ2-1; weak D call: TRBD2 (6 bases). The clonotype comes from a woman in her late teens or twenties in good health and CMV-seronegative. The specimen sequenced was PBMCs. CDR3 amino acids: CASSDPGLGRPEQFF. The CDR3 DNA sequence: TGTGCCAGCAGTGACCCGGGACTCGGTCGCCCTGAGCAGTTCTTC.